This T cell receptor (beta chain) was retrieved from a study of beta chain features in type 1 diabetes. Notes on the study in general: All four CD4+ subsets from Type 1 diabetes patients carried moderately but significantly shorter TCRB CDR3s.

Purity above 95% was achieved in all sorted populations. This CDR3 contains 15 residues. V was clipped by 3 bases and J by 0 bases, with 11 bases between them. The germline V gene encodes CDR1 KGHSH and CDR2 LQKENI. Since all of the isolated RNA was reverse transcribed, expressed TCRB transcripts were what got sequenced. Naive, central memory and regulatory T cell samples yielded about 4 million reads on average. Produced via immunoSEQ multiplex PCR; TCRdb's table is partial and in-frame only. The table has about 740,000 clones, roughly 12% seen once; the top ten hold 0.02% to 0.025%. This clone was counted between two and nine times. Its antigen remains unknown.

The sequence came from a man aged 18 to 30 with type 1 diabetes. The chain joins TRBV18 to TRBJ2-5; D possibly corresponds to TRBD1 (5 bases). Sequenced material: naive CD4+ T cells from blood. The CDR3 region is CASSPTLQDQETQYF. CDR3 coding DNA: TGTGCCAGCTCACCTACTCTACAGGACCAAGAGACCCAGTACTTC.